This passage covers 28 T cell receptor beta chains from one sample sequenced in a study of beta chain features in type 1 diabetes. The antigens for these receptors are not known. Every bit of the isolated RNA underwent reverse transcription, so sequencing read expressed TCRB transcripts. TCRdb's copy holds only in-frame clones and misses some; the assay was immunoSEQ multiplex PCR. The top ten hold roughly 0.6% of the sample, which has some 350,000 clones, about 10% seen once. The study's findings and limits: All four CD4+ subsets of Type 1 diabetes patients contained TCRB CDR3s that were moderately but significantly shorter.

Sequences were obtained from central memory CD4+ T cells from blood. Source of these receptors: a man under 40 with type 1 diabetes.

The rearrangement joins TRBV18 to TRBJ1-4, with TRBD1 identical over 10 bases. With V trimmed by 4 bases and J by 0 bases, 2 bases remained unmatched. Germline loops: CDR1 KGHSH, CDR2 LQKENI. There are 16 residues in the CDR3. The CDR3, as DNA: TGTGCCAGCTCACTCGGACAGGGGGCAACTAATGAAAAACTGTTTTTT. This encodes CASSLGQGATNEKLFF.

This clone was recorded a few times. The CDR3 region has the DNA TGCGCCAGCAGCTTGGCTCCTACAGGGGGCCGCGAGCAGTACTTC. Translation: CASSLAPTGGREQYF. The rearrangement links TRBV5-1 to TRBJ2-7; 9 nucleotides agree with TRBD1. The junction had 7 bases not matched to a gene; V was cut back by 0 bases and J by 6 bases. The CDR3 runs 15 residues. Germline V CDR1 and CDR2: SGHRS, YFSETQ. Drawing the rest from reference TRBV5-1 and TRBJ2-7, the complete variable domain is KAGVTQTPRYLIKTRGQQVTLSCSPISGHRSVSWYQQTPGQGLQFLFEYFSETQRNKGNFPGRFSGRQFSNSRSEMNVSTLELGDSALYLCASSLAPTGGREQYFGPGTRLTVT.

This clone was seen at least ten times. The rearrangement joins TRBV10-3 to TRBJ2-3; possible D gene TRBD1, 6 bases. Trimming stripped 8 bases from V and 1 base from J, with 13 bases between. CDR3 length: 14 residues. Germline lookup yields CDR1 ENHRY and CDR2 SYGVKD. CDR3 sequence reads: CAISGDRRTDTQYF. CDR3 DNA sequence: TGTGCCATCTCAGGGGACCGACGCACAGATACGCAGTATTTT.

This clone was detected a few times. The V gene is TRBV27, the J gene TRBJ2-2; D ambiguous. CDR3 length: 12 amino acids. The ends were cut back, 4 bases at V and 6 bases at J, with 6 bases in the middle. Germline loops: CDR1 MNHEY, CDR2 SMNVEV (reference sequence). The CDR3: CASSWKAGELFF. The CDR3 DNA reads as TGTGCCAGCAGTTGGAAGGCCGGGGAGCTGTTTTTT.

This clone was seen repeatedly, ten times or more. CDR3 nucleotides: TGTGCCAGCAGCCCGAGCGCTAGAGTGAACACTGAAGCTTTCTTT. Protein product: CASSPSARVNTEAFF. This chain uses TRBV7-2 with TRBJ1-1; D gene unclear. Per the germline V gene, CDR1 is SGHTA and CDR2 is FQGNSA. CDR3 length equals 15 residues. The V end lost 5 bases, the J end lost 0 bases, and 13 bases lay between the germline ends.

The V call is TRBV25-1, the J call TRBJ2-2, with 7 bases matching TRBD2. Germline CDR1 and CDR2: MGHDK and SYGVNS. The trim removed 4 bases at V and 4 bases at J, leaving 6 bases unmatched. CDR3 length: 15 amino acids. This CDR3 is CASSGASGGTGELFF. The CDR3 nucleotides read TGTGCCAGCAGTGGGGCTAGCGGAGGCACCGGGGAGCTGTTTTTT. Full variable domain (rest looked up from reference TRBV25-1 and TRBJ2-2): EADIYQTPRYLVIGTGKKITLECSQTMGHDKMYWYQQDPGMELHLIHYSYGVNSTEKGDLSSESTVSRIRTEHFPLTLESARPSHTSQYLCASSGASGGTGELFFGEGSRLTVL.

The chain recombines TRBV30 with TRBJ2-2, with a tentative D call TRBD1 (5 bases). V lost 8 bases and J lost 3, with 22 bases in between. This CDR3 region has 16 residues. In germline, CDR1 is GTSNPN, CDR2 SVGIG (reference sequence). CDR3: CASSAPGQGDTGELFF. In DNA, the CDR3 is TGTGCCAGCAGCGCCCCAGGCCAGGGTGACACCGGGGAGCTGTTTTTT.

This clone was detected once. This chain uses TRBV5-1 with TRBJ2-3, with TRBD2 matching 9 bases. This CDR3 is 18 amino acids long. V dropped 0 bases and J dropped 3; count of bases not matched to a gene: 11. From germline, CDR1 is SGHRS and CDR2 YFSETQ. Here the CDR3 reads CASSLGLAAFRRTDTQYF. CDR3 bases: TGCGCCAGCAGCTTGGGACTAGCGGCTTTTAGGCGTACAGATACGCAGTATTTT.

This chain uses TRBV6-5 with TRBJ2-5, with TRBD1 matching 8 bases. The J call may be in error: the DNA end matches TRBJ2-7 better. The CDR3 extends over 15 amino acids. The germline gives CDR1 MNHEY, CDR2 SVGAGI. CDR3 sequence: CASSYQGAPFYEQYF. CDR3 coding DNA: TGTGCCAGCAGTTACCAGGGGGCCCCTTTCTACGAGCAGTACTTC.

This chain links TRBV6-5 with TRBJ2-5, with 7 bases lining up with TRBD2. With the DNA end fitting TRBJ2-7 better, the J assignment may be wrong. The germline V gene encodes CDR1 MNHEY and CDR2 SVGAGI. The CDR3 spans 14 residues. The DNA of the CDR3 is TGTGCCAGCAGTTACAAACCCGGGAGGTACGAGCAGTACTTC. It specifies CASSYKPGRYEQYF.

This clone has only a few counts. The chain links TRBV5-1 to TRBJ2-3; D is possibly TRBD2 (5 bases). The V and J ends lost 0 bases and 7 bases respectively, with 18 bases between them. The CDR3 is 16 amino acids. CDR1 is SGHRS, CDR2 YFSETQ, per germline. In nucleotides, the CDR3 is TGCGCCAGCAGCTTGGCTCGACTACAAAGAGAAAATACGCAGTATTTT. Translating gives CASSLARLQRENTQYF.

The gene calls are TRBV4-1 and TRBJ2-4; D is unresolved. V lost 1 base to trimming and J lost 0 bases, with 10 bases between them. The germline V gene has CDR1 MGHRA and CDR2 YSYEKL. The CDR3 consists of 16 residues. The CDR3 loop is CASSQAVSIAKNIQYF. The CDR3 DNA follows: TGCGCCAGCAGCCAAGCAGTCAGCATAGCCAAAAACATTCAGTACTTC.

This clone was seen only a few times. The V gene is TRBV5-1, the J gene TRBJ1-2, with a weak D call TRBD1 (5 bases). This CDR3 comprises 14 residues. V was trimmed by 0 bases and J by 5 bases, leaving 11 bases between them. The germline gives CDR1 SGHRS, CDR2 YFSETQ. For the CDR3, the DNA is TGCGCCAGCAGCTTGGGCGACAGTGGATATGGCTACACCTTC. Protein product: CASSLGDSGYGYTF.

The chain joins TRBV11-3 to TRBJ1-2; D gene unclear. This CDR3 comprises 13 residues. Germline CDR1 is SGHNT and CDR2 is YENEEA. The V end was cut by 5 bases, the J end by 5 bases, with 12 bases between. In DNA, the CDR3 is TGTGCCAGCAGCCCCGAGGCCCAATATGGCTACACCTTC. Its protein product is CASSPEAQYGYTF.

With regard to this clone: A single base separates this from a much larger clone, so it may be a read error. No conserved phenylalanine or tryptophan is present at the end of the CDR3, so a read error is the likely explanation. The chain joins TRBV5-6 to TRBJ1-1; D uncertain. The CDR3 spans 11 residues. V was shortened by 1 base and J by 6 bases, with 4 bases between the two germline ends. Germline CDR1 reads SGHDT; CDR2 reads YYEEEE. Here the CDR3 DNA reads TGTGCCAGCAGCTTGTTTGCTGAAGCTTTCTAT. Translated, it gives CASSLFAEAFY.

This clone was observed a few times. This chain uses TRBV27 with TRBJ2-1; perhaps TRBD2 as D (6 bases). V was shortened by 9 bases and J by 1 base, with 10 bases between the two germline ends. The CDR3 loop spans 13 amino acids. CDR1 and CDR2 from the germline V gene are MNHEY and SMNVEV (reference sequence). CDR3 in DNA: TGTGCCAGTGGACTACTTTCCTACAATGAGCAGTTCTTC. Its protein is CASGLLSYNEQFF.

The V and J genes are TRBV5-4 and TRBJ2-3; no clear D. The germline CDR1 and CDR2 sequences are SGHNT and YYREEE (reference sequence). The V end lost 4 bases, the J end lost 4 bases, and 16 bases lay between the germline ends. The CDR3 extends over 15 amino acids. CDR3 sequence (DNA): TGTGCCAGCAGCGCTCGGTTCTATACAGCAGATACGCAGTATTTT. Its translation: CASSARFYTADTQYF.

The chain has TRBV5-1 and TRBJ1-2; the D is unclear. Germline lookup yields CDR1 SGHRS and CDR2 YFSETQ. The CDR3 spans 13 residues. V shed 0 bases and J shed 3 bases, with 6 bases lying between them. CDR3 region: CASSLDRHYGYTF. The CDR3 region has the DNA TGCGCCAGCAGCTTGGACAGACACTATGGCTACACCTTC.

This clone appeared a few times. The chain recombines TRBV5-1 with TRBJ1-1; the D is unclear. Trimming took 4 bases from V and 0 from J, leaving 10 bases between them. The germline V gene encodes CDR1 SGHRS and CDR2 YFSETQ. The CDR3 is made up of 14 amino acids. The CDR3 reads CASSPGLLNTEAFF. The CDR3 region has the DNA TGCGCCAGCAGCCCCGGACTGCTGAACACTGAAGCTTTCTTT. Supplemented by reference TRBV5-1 and TRBJ1-1, the full variable domain reads KAGVTQTPRYLIKTRGQQVTLSCSPISGHRSVSWYQQTPGQGLQFLFEYFSETQRNKGNFPGRFSGRQFSNSRSEMNVSTLELGDSALYLCASSPGLLNTEAFFGQGTRLTVV.

The sample holds a few counts of this clone. V and J are TRBV7-2 and TRBJ2-1, with a possible D match to TRBD2 (6 bases). CDR3 length equals 14 residues. CDR1 SGHTA and CDR2 FQGNSA come from the germline V gene. V was clipped by 5 bases and J by 7 bases, with 15 bases between them. The CDR3 reads CASSLGSTSNEQFF. The CDR3 nucleotides are TGTGCCAGCAGCCTCGGGTCGACTAGTAATGAGCAGTTCTTC.

A single count supports this clone. Being one base from a much bigger clone, this may be a read error. The chain couples TRBV29-1 to TRBJ2-5; TRBD1 or TRBD2 may be the D gene (5 bases each). The germline CDR1 and CDR2 sequences are SQVTM and ANQGSEA. The CDR3 sequence is 12 residues long. CDR3 protein: CSSGAQQEAQYF. CDR3 DNA sequence: TGCAGCTCCGGGGCACAACAAGAGGCCCAGTACTTC.

This clone was observed a few times. This chain connects TRBV27 to TRBJ2-5; D gene ambiguous. Germline V gene data show CDR1 as MNHEY and CDR2 as SMNVEV (reference sequence). Trimming removed 5 bases from V and 0 bases from J, with 10 bases in between. The CDR3 runs 14 residues. This CDR3 reads CASSPTRDQETQYF. In DNA, the CDR3 is TGTGCCAGCAGTCCCACCCGGGACCAAGAGACCCAGTACTTC.

The V call is TRBV5-6, the J call TRBJ2-5, with 7 bases that match TRBD1. The CDR3 covers 15 residues. Germline V gives CDR1 SGHDT, CDR2 YYEEEE. V lost 4 bases, J lost 3 bases, and 9 bases stayed unmatched. The CDR3 is CASSPPGQVKETQYF. As DNA, the CDR3 is TGTGCCAGCAGCCCGCCAGGACAGGTCAAAGAGACCCAGTACTTC.

CDR3 in amino acids: CASSLVSRSTGELFF. In DNA form, the CDR3 reads TGTGCCAGCAGCTTAGTCAGCAGAAGCACCGGGGAGCTGTTTTTT. The chain recombines TRBV5-4 with TRBJ2-2; D is ambiguous. CDR1 and CDR2 (germline): SGHNT, YYREEE (reference sequence). CDR3 length: 15 residues. Deletions cut 2 bases from V and 4 bases from J, with 12 bases between.

This clone was counted ten times or more. V gene TRBV29-1 combines with J gene TRBJ2-6, with no clear D. The CDR3 covers 13 residues. From germline, CDR1 is SQVTM and CDR2 ANQGSEA. The V and J ends lost 8 bases and 3 bases respectively, with 11 bases between them. Written as DNA, the CDR3 is TGCAGCTTCATGCGGTTTGGGGCCAACGTCCTGACTTTC. This gives the protein CSFMRFGANVLTF.

The rearrangement uses TRBV7-9 and TRBJ1-1, with D possibly being TRBD1 (5 bases). CDR1 and CDR2 (germline): SEHNR, FQNEAQ (reference sequence). This CDR3 has 14 amino acids. Deletions cut 4 bases from V and 4 bases from J, with 13 bases between. The CDR3 bases are TGTGCCAGCAGCTCCCAGGGTGTGGGCACTGAAGCTTTCTTT. This gives the protein CASSSQGVGTEAFF.

In this sample, this clone turned up a few times. This chain uses TRBV27 with TRBJ2-2, with 10 bases lining up with TRBD1. The CDR3 runs to 15 residues. V lost 6 bases and J lost 7; bases outside the gene matches: 8. Per the germline V gene, CDR1 is MNHEY and CDR2 is SMNVEV (reference sequence). This CDR3 reads CASREDRGLDGELFF. CDR3 bases: TGTGCCAGCAGAGAAGACAGGGGGCTCGACGGGGAGCTGTTTTTT.

This clone came up a few times. This chain joins TRBV7-9 and TRBJ2-1, with 9 bases aligning to TRBD2. The germline V gene has CDR1 SEHNR and CDR2 FQNEAQ (reference sequence). The length of the CDR3 is 15 residues. Losses at the gene ends were 3 bases for V and 4 bases for J; bases not matched to a gene: 4. This chain's CDR3 is CASSLVSGGYNEQFF. The CDR3 coding sequence is TGTGCCAGCAGCTTGGTTAGCGGGGGTTACAATGAGCAGTTCTTC.